A single sample gave rise to the 20 T cell receptor beta chains below, sequenced in a study of CD8+CD57+ T cells in acquired aplastic anemia. The template used for profiling TCR beta VDJ and CDR3 was genomic DNA. Each CDR3 protein gets one entry after TCRdb re-called the reads with MiXCR. The table includes some 200,000 distinct CDR3 sequences, about 37% detected once. Sequenced: sorted CD4+, CD8+, or CD8+CD57+ T cells (not recorded which) from PBMCs. The receptors shown here come from a human donor in good health, serving as a control.

The rearrangement uses TRBV4-1 and TRBJ2-7; D assignment may be TRBD1 or TRBD2 (6 bases each). From germline, CDR1 is MGHRA and CDR2 YSYEKL. V shed 1 base and J shed 3 bases, with 16 bases lying between them. The CDR3 is made up of 16 amino acids. As DNA, the CDR3 is TGCGCCAGCAGCCAAGGTCTGGGGGGCCCCTACTACGAGCAGTACTTC. Translating it yields CASSQGLGGPYYEQYF.

V gene TRBV30 combines with J gene TRBJ1-2, with D perhaps matching TRBD1 (5 bases). The length of the CDR3 is 12 residues. Germline loops: CDR1 GTSNPN, CDR2 SVGIG (reference sequence). V was clipped by 3 bases and J by 7 bases, with 12 bases between them. The CDR3 spells CAWRSAGLGYTF. The DNA of the CDR3 is TGTGCCTGGAGGTCGGCGGGACTTGGCTACACCTTC.

Only a few counts were recorded for this clonotype. The chain has TRBV12-3 or TRBV12-4 and TRBJ1-4; D perhaps matches TRBD1 (5 bases). This CDR3 spans 17 amino acids. Trimming removed 3 bases at V and 0 bases at J, with 14 bases between. The CDR3 DNA reads as TGTGCCAGCAGTTTCCAGGGCCTGAGGACAACTAATGAAAAACTGTTTTTT. Translated: CASSFQGLRTTNEKLFF.

This clonotype showed up many times. The rearrangement joins TRBV10-3 to TRBJ1-2; possible D gene TRBD1, 6 bases. The V and J ends lost 10 bases and 3 bases respectively, with 12 bases between them. The CDR3 extends over 12 amino acids. CDR1 is ENHRY, CDR2 SYGVKD, per germline. In nucleotides, the CDR3 is TGTGCCACGGGGGCGTTAGACTATGGCTACACCTTC. It yields the protein CATGALDYGYTF.

The V call is TRBV19, the J call TRBJ2-1; TRBD2 aligns across 7 bases. Germline CDR1 is LNHDA and CDR2 is SQIVND (reference sequence). CDR3 length: 15 amino acids. J lost 2 bases, V lost 3 bases, and 4 bases had no gene match. In DNA form, the CDR3 reads TGTGCCAGTAGTATGGGGGGGGAAACCTACAATGAGCAGTTCTTC. The encoded protein is CASSMGGETYNEQFF.

This clonotype was seen ten or more times. This chain joins TRBV2 and TRBJ2-1; D ambiguous. Trimming removed 11 bases from V and 5 bases from J, with 16 bases in between. Germline assignment: CDR1 SNHLY and CDR2 FYNNEI. CDR3 length: 13 residues. CDR3 DNA: TGTGCCCCACCGCGGACCCTCAACAATGAGCAGTTCTTC. Protein sequence: CAPPRTLNNEQFF.

This clonotype appeared a single time. The genes are TRBV7-9 and TRBJ1-1; no definite D call. The CDR3 covers 16 residues. The germline CDR1 and CDR2 sequences are SEHNR and FQNEAQ (reference sequence). The V and J ends lost 1 base and 2 bases respectively, with 14 bases between them. The CDR3 bases are TGTGCCAGCAGCTTAGGTGCGTCCGCGGGAAACACTGAAGCTTTCTTT. Amino acid sequence: CASSLGASAGNTEAFF.

This clonotype was seen once. This sequence joins TRBV6-2 or TRBV6-3 and TRBJ2-7; 12 bases fit TRBD2. The CDR3 contains 18 residues. The trim removed 0 bases at V and 5 bases at J, leaving 11 bases unmatched. Germline V gene data show CDR1 as MNHEY and CDR2 as SVGEGT. The CDR3 nucleotides read TGTGCCAGCAGTTACTCCCGCGGACTAGCGGGACCCGGCAACGAGCAGTACTTC. Translating it yields CASSYSRGLAGPGNEQYF.

In this sample, this clonotype turned up many times. This rearrangement joins TRBV10-3 to TRBJ2-3; D is unresolved. V gave up 0 bases and J gave up 5 bases, with 21 bases separating them. The germline V gene encodes CDR1 ENHRY and CDR2 SYGVKD. This CDR3 region has 18 residues. Here the CDR3 reads CAISESKADGRFKDTQYF. CDR3 bases: TGTGCCATCAGTGAGTCGAAGGCAGATGGACGCTTTAAAGATACGCAGTATTTT.

The chain couples TRBV6-1 to TRBJ1-1; no reliable D call. The CDR3 covers 11 residues. The V and J ends lost 5 bases and 8 bases respectively, with 9 bases between them. Germline CDR1 reads MNHNS; CDR2 reads SASEGT. CDR3 sequence: CASSKGREAFF. The CDR3 nucleotides read TGTGCCAGCAGTAAAGGACGGGAAGCTTTCTTT.

Notes on this clonotype: A read error may be the cause here, since a much bigger clone is one base away. V usage is TRBV4-2 and J usage is TRBJ2-7; possibly TRBD1 for D (5 bases). The V gene's germline CDR1 is LGHNA and CDR2 YNFKEQ. CDR3 size: 15 residues. The CDR3 is CASSQLGQSSYGQYF. The CDR3 DNA reads TGTGCCAGCAGCCAGCTGGGGCAGAGCTCCTACGGGCAGTACTTC.

This clonotype has at least ten counts. The rearrangement uses TRBV19 and TRBJ2-7; TRBD2 might be the D (7 bases). Trimming left V 4 bases short and J 3 bases short, with 16 bases between. The CDR3 spans 15 residues. Germline lookup yields CDR1 LNHDA and CDR2 SQIVND (reference sequence). CDR3 loop: CASSRPRGAGYEQYF. CDR3 nucleotides: TGTGCCAGTAGTAGACCCCGGGGGGCAGGCTACGAGCAGTACTTC. The full variable domain, in which reference TRBV19 and TRBJ2-7 provide the parts outside the CDR3, is DGGITQSPKYLFRKEGQNVTLSCEQNLNHDAMYWYRQDPGQGLRLIYYSQIVNDFQKGDIAEGYSVSREKKESFPLTVTSAQKNPTAFYLCASSRPRGAGYEQYFGPGTRLTVT.

Worth noting for this clonotype: The CDR3 does not end in the conserved phenylalanine or tryptophan, so this is likely a read error. The CDR3 DNA is TGTGCCAGCAAGACTAGCGGGGGGGCCAACGTCCTGACTCTC. This codes for CASKTSGGANVLTL. V usage is TRBV2 and J usage is TRBJ2-6; 10 nucleotides match TRBD2. With 7 bases clipped from V and 4 bases from J, the junction kept 1 base outside the gene matches. Looked up from germline, CDR1 is SNHLY and CDR2 is FYNNEI. This CDR3 has 14 residues.

The rearrangement links TRBV2 to TRBJ2-5, with 7 bases aligning to TRBD1. Germline V gives CDR1 SNHLY, CDR2 FYNNEI. This CDR3 has 10 amino acids. CDR3 DNA: TGTGCACAGGGGAACGGCGTCCAGTACTTC. This sequence encodes CAQGNGVQYF.

The chain has TRBV4-1 and TRBJ2-5; D uncertain. Germline V CDR1 and CDR2: MGHRA, YSYEKL. The CDR3 runs to 16 residues. Trimming left V 2 bases short and J 0 bases short, with 13 bases between. CDR3: CASSQHANSNQETQYF. DNA of the CDR3: TGCGCCAGCAGCCAACACGCGAACAGCAACCAAGAGACCCAGTACTTC.

About this clonotype itself: The junction and the germline gene differ at one end; a read error may be behind it. The chain couples TRBV4-2 to TRBJ1-4, with a weak D call TRBD1 (6 bases). In germline, CDR1 is LGHNA, CDR2 YNFKEQ. This CDR3 is built from 14 residues. The CDR3 nucleotides read TGTGCCAGCGGCCACTCAGGGGCAAATGAAAAACTGTTTTTT. It specifies CASGHSGANEKLFF.

This clonotype was seen many times. The chain couples TRBV20-1 to TRBJ2-2; TRBD1 matches at 8 bases. Germline V gene sequence: CDR1 DFQATT, CDR2 SNEGSKA (reference sequence). With 4 bases clipped from V and 5 bases from J, the junction kept 6 bases outside the gene matches. The CDR3 runs 14 residues. CDR3 sequence (DNA): TGCAGTGCTACAGACAGGGGAAGAACCGGGGAGCTGTTTTTT. Encoded protein: CSATDRGRTGELFF.

Comments on this clonotype: This may be a read error: a much more frequent sequence differs by one nucleotide. The V call is TRBV7-6, the J call TRBJ1-1; D unresolved. Germline V gives CDR1 SGHVS, CDR2 FNYEAQ. This CDR3 region has 13 residues. Trimming left V 6 bases short and J 8 bases short, with 16 bases between. CDR3 sequence reads: CASSLRPCPEAFF. The CDR3 coding sequence is TGTGCCAGCAGTCTCCGGCCCTGTCCCGAAGCTTTCTTT.

This clonotype was seen repeatedly, ten times or more. The chain is built from TRBV7-6 and TRBJ2-2; tentatively, D is TRBD2 (7 bases). V was clipped by 1 base and J by 4 bases, with 13 bases between them. The CDR3 loop spans 16 amino acids. Germline values: CDR1 SGHVS, CDR2 FNYEAQ. The CDR3 DNA sequence: TGTGCCAGCAGCTTAGGCGGGGGCCGATCCACCGGGGAGCTGTTTTTT. It specifies CASSLGGGRSTGELFF.

This sequence joins TRBV20-1 and TRBJ2-1; D is tentatively TRBD1 or TRBD2 (6 bases each). The V end was cut by 5 bases, the J end by 9 bases, with 17 bases between. CDR3 length equals 13 residues. Per germline, CDR1 DFQATT and CDR2 SNEGSKA (reference sequence). The CDR3 DNA follows: TGCAGTGCTGCGAGGGGGGTCGACGGTGAGCAGTTCTTC. This sequence encodes CSAARGVDGEQFF.